This TCR beta chain comes out of a study of control samples from healthy donors and cancer patients. Sequencing used immunoSEQ multiplex PCR; TCRdb keeps in-frame clones, though not all of them. Among 35,000 to 50,000 clones listed, more than 70% were seen once. This CDR3 spans 13 amino acids. V shed 0 bases and J shed 3 bases, with 6 bases lying between them. CDR1 is SGHDT, CDR2 YYEEEE, per germline. This TCR was recovered from a woman aged 55-69 years with lung cancer. Material: PBMCs. V and J are TRBV5-6 and TRBJ1-1; D is ambiguous. The DNA for the CDR3 is TGTGCCAGCAGCTTGGGACGGGACACTGAAGCTTTCTTT. This encodes CASSLGRDTEAFF.